This T cell receptor beta chain comes out of a study of cytomegalovirus exposure and HLA in healthy donors. PCR used 60 Vbeta primers and 13 Jbeta primers. Here immunoSEQ multiplex PCR was the method, and the copy in TCRdb shows in-frame clones only, minus some. The table records about 140,000 clones, 76% of them present only once. Germline-derived CDR1 and CDR2 are SGHDT and YYEEEE. V was clipped by 0 bases and J by 11 bases, with 14 bases between them. CDR3 length equals 13 residues. The material sequenced was PBMCs. J is TRBJ2-5 and V is TRBV5-6; D possibly corresponds to TRBD1 (5 bases). The clonotype originates from a man aged 18-30 years in good health and CMV-seronegative. The DNA for the CDR3 is TGTGCCAGCAGCTTGGGGACACTGATGGTGCAGTACTTC. Protein: CASSLGTLMVQYF.